These T cell receptor beta chains were read from a single sample in a study of T cell repertoires in cytomegalovirus infection. TCRdb processed the reads anew with MiXCR; each CDR3 protein has one entry. The table shows approximately 750,000 distinct CDR3 sequences, with less than 40% occurring only once. The source material was PBMCs. Receptors originate from a human donor in good health (CMV status not recorded). Some clones in this sample may be carry-over from other donors' samples. CDR3s leave out the opening cysteine and the closing phenylalanine or tryptophan. Part of the rows lack a size; the others show once, few, many or a class for expanded clones.

cdr3_aa: ATSSGTVSYETQY; clone_size: -; j_call: TRBJ2-5; v_call: TRBV24-1
cdr3_aa: SVARQGSNQPQH; clone_size: -; j_call: TRBJ1-5; v_call: TRBV29-1
cdr3_aa: ASSLAAGGLGAQH; clone_size: -; j_call: TRBJ1-5; v_call: TRBV28
cdr3_aa: ASSLQGGEQF; clone_size: many; j_call: TRBJ2-1; v_call: TRBV6-1
cdr3_aa: ASSVGTGASGGNTIY; clone_size: -; j_call: TRBJ1-3; v_call: TRBV2
cdr3_aa: SARTGATHEQY; clone_size: -; j_call: TRBJ2-7; v_call: TRBV20-1
cdr3_aa: ASSTATQSSGNTIY; clone_size: -; j_call: TRBJ1-3; v_call: TRBV6-2/TRBV6-3
cdr3_aa: ASSPPAAGEQY; clone_size: -; j_call: TRBJ2-7; v_call: TRBV10-2
cdr3_aa: ASSRRQGGNTEAF; clone_size: many; j_call: TRBJ1-1; v_call: TRBV7-2
cdr3_aa: SARAEASGHTDTQY; clone_size: -; j_call: TRBJ2-3; v_call: TRBV20-1
cdr3_aa: AISEYVDTEAF; clone_size: few; j_call: TRBJ1-1; v_call: TRBV10-3
cdr3_aa: ASKPRSGNYGYT; clone_size: few; j_call: TRBJ1-2; v_call: TRBV27
cdr3_aa: ASREGETQY; clone_size: few; j_call: TRBJ2-5; v_call: TRBV12-3/TRBV12-4
cdr3_aa: ASTELGRGQAF; clone_size: few; j_call: TRBJ1-1; v_call: TRBV6-5
cdr3_aa: ASSLGTGRGLGTEAF; clone_size: few; j_call: TRBJ1-1; v_call: TRBV27
cdr3_aa: SVRDAGNTIY; clone_size: few; j_call: TRBJ1-3; v_call: TRBV29-1
cdr3_aa: AWSVSGATTQY; clone_size: few; j_call: TRBJ2-7; v_call: TRBV30
cdr3_aa: ASSELRATLGGNQPQH; clone_size: -; j_call: TRBJ1-5; v_call: TRBV6-1
cdr3_aa: ASSQDSGGEETQY; clone_size: -; j_call: TRBJ2-5; v_call: TRBV4-2
cdr3_aa: ASSLGADLPPYSNQPQH; clone_size: -; j_call: TRBJ1-5; v_call: TRBV11-2
cdr3_aa: SVLGLAGINEQF; clone_size: -; j_call: TRBJ2-1; v_call: TRBV29-1
cdr3_aa: ATWTEPANTGELF; clone_size: -; j_call: TRBJ2-2; v_call: TRBV5-5
cdr3_aa: ASSFSSYGYT; clone_size: -; j_call: TRBJ1-2; v_call: TRBV7-2
cdr3_aa: ASRDSPGQGLQF; clone_size: few; j_call: TRBJ2-1; v_call: TRBV5-5
cdr3_aa: ASSLGQLNEKLF; clone_size: few; j_call: TRBJ1-4; v_call: TRBV28
cdr3_aa: ASSLGLAEGNEQF; clone_size: few; j_call: TRBJ2-1; v_call: TRBV7-6
cdr3_aa: ASSLVRLLAGGSGDTQY; clone_size: -; j_call: TRBJ2-3; v_call: TRBV7-2